A single T cell receptor (beta chain) is shown here with its context. CDR3 length: 17 residues. The V gene's germline CDR1 is LNHNV and CDR2 YYDKDF (reference sequence). With 3 bases clipped from V and 0 bases from J, the junction kept 7 bases outside the gene matches. This sample stems from a study of Ad26.COV2.S vaccination and SARS-CoV-2 variants. Treatment given: roughly 19 received Ad26.COV2.S at low or high dose, single or two shots; about 5 received placebo; per-sample allocation not given. The study sampled participants on day 63 after the first vaccine or placebo injection. Libraries were prepared by immunoSEQ multiplex PCR; TCRdb keeps only in-frame clonotypes and omits some of them. The sample gives around 380,000 clones, 70% to 90% of which show up once; more than 3% is in the top ten.

J is TRBJ1-3 and V is TRBV15; 8 bases fit TRBD1. The sequence came from a person between 18 and 65 years old who received the Ad26.COV2.S COVID-19 vaccine or a placebo. The sequencing here drew on peripheral blood, taken in a trial of Ad26.COV2.S vaccine versus placebo. The CDR3 region has the DNA TGTGCCACCAGCAGCGTGACAGGGGCCCTCTCTGGAAACACCATATATTTT. The encoded protein is CATSSVTGALSGNTIYF.